The sequence of this T cell receptor beta chain was determined in a study of blood T cell repertoires in COVID-19 (dated by TCRdb to 2020 to 2021). Background for the entire study: Samples from collaborators originated in the United States, Italy and Spain and spanned both the acute and convalescent phases of COVID-19. The prospective study material was composed of cDNA or gDNA derived from T cells, B-cell-depleted T cells, or PBMCs. Subjects who had been exposed to COVID-19, were actively infected with it, or had recovered from it provided the deeply sampled blood TCRbeta repertoires that made up the dataset. The repertoires were released in a freely available public database meant as a resource for research on the immune response to SARS-CoV-2. Samples were obtained from the ongoing ImmuneRACE study (first 160 participants) and from some 1,300 subjects provided by 6 global collaborators. Sample metadata almost always included a de-identified subject ID, COVID-19 status, age in years and sex. Where available, HLA class I and class II types were obtained from metadata supplied by the sample provider rather than from assay-based typing. The paper's findings and limits, for the study overall: Clinical and demographic metadata were provided uncurated, with the amount varying by source and participant.

Comment on this clone: What this receptor recognizes is not known. Per-base qualities were not stored, and no clone one base away is much larger.

Enrolling through a virtual design, the prospective study's participants ranged in age from roughly 18 to 89 years and lived across some 23 United States geographic areas. In the prospective study, participants were assigned to cohorts based on the clinical history participants reported in a screening survey and a study questionnaire. Recovered participants in ImmuneRACE Cohort 3 were defined by two consecutive negative NP/OP PCR tests, clearance by a healthcare professional, or resolution of symptoms. In the prospective study, whole blood, serum and a nasopharyngeal or oropharyngeal swab were collected from each participant by mobile phlebotomists. Over a roughly 2-month period, participants in the prospective study had the option of providing additional blood draws and questionnaires. Prospective study blood samples were shipped either frozen or at room temperature before DNA extraction. TCRbeta CDR3 regions were amplified from genomic DNA using the immunoSEQ Assay, a bias-controlled multiplex PCR. Under the source paper's analysis protocol: Nucleated cell counts per sample were estimated from amplification of reference gene primers within the assay. To quantify the absolute abundance of each unique TCRbeta CDR3 rearrangement, sequence reads were collapsed and filtered. For each sample, productive Simpson clonality was calculated by taking the square root of Simpson's diversity index across productive rearrangements. Imported from immuneACCESS, the table was reduced by TCRdb to in-frame sequences with V and J called. These copies leave out some clones; in studies compared against another copy, an unresolved V gene accounts for under half, and the cause of the remainder is not known. V and J calls and clone size are as listed in that table; D and trimming were resolved from the DNA. The sample records some 530,000 clones, 80% to 90% of which are singletons. Together, the top ten hold more than 7.5% of the sample.

The origin of this receptor is a woman aged 60-75 years who had recovered from COVID-19. The sequenced sample consisted of PBMCs or T cells enriched from blood (not recorded which).

Here the CDR3 is given as CASSLLNSPLHF. The DNA reads TGTGCCAGCAGCCTCCTAAATTCACCCCTCCACTTT. This receptor chain uses TRBV3-1 (or the pseudogene TRBV3-2) and TRBJ1-6, with the D gene too uncertain to name. From the germline V gene (reference sequence), CDR1 is LGHDT and CDR2 is YNNKEL. From the cysteine through the phenylalanine, the CDR3 covers 12 amino acids. The retained sequence is limited to the CDR3, 36 bases, with the frame set at the first base. V loses 4 bases of germline sequence and J loses 7 bases, and the interval between the two ends is 5 bases.